The T cell receptor (beta chain) under discussion was sequenced for a study of graft-versus-host responses after intestinal transplantation. This clone was detected once. The antigen is undetermined. Clones were read by immunoSEQ multiplex PCR, and TCRdb kept only the in-frame ones, dropping some. The repertoire includes about 110,000 clones, more than 90% of them detected once, and about 0.25% sits in the top ten. The TCR comes from a human donor who was the organ donor for an intestinal transplant. The source was unstimulated CD4+ T cells sorted from spleen or lymph node cells, collected before transplant.

CDR3 residues: CASSPRQGSTEAFF. CDR3 sequence (DNA): TGTGCCAGTAGTCCCCGACAGGGTAGCACTGAAGCTTTCTTT. The chain joins TRBV19 to TRBJ1-1; 7 nucleotides agree with TRBD1. The CDR3 totals 14 residues. CDR1 LNHDA and CDR2 SQIVND come from the germline V gene (reference sequence). With V trimmed by 5 bases and J by 4 bases, 7 bases remained unmatched.